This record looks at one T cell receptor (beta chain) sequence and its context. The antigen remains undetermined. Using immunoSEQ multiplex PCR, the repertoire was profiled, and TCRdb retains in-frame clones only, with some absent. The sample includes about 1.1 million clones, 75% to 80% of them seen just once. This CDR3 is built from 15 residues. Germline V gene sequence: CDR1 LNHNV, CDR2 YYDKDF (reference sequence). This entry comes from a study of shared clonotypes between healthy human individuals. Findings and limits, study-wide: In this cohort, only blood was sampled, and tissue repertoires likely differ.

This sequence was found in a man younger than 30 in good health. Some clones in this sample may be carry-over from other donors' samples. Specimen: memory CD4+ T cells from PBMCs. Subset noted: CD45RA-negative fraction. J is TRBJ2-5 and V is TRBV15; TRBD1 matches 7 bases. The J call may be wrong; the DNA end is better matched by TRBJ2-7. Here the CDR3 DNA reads TGTGCCACCAGCAGAGATAAGGGGGCCTACTACGAGCAGTACTTC. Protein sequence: CATSRDKGAYYEQYF.